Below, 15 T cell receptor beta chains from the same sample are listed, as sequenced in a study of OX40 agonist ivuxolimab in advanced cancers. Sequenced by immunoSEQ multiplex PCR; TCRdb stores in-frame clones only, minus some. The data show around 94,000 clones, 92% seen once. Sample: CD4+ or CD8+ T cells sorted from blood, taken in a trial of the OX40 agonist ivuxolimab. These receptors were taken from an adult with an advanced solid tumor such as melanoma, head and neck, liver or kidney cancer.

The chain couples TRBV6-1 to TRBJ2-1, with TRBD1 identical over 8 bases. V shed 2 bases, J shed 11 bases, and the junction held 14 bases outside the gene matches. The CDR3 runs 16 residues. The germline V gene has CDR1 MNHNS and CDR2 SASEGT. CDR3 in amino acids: CASSESTTGGFEKQFF. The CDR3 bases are TGTGCCAGCAGTGAATCGACTACAGGGGGTTTCGAGAAGCAGTTCTTC.

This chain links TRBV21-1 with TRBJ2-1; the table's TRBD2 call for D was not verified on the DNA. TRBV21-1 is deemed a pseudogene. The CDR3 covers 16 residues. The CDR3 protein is CASKLAGGPTYNEQFF. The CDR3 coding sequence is TGTGCCAGCAAACTAGCGGGAGGGCCCACCTACAATGAGCAGTTCTTC.

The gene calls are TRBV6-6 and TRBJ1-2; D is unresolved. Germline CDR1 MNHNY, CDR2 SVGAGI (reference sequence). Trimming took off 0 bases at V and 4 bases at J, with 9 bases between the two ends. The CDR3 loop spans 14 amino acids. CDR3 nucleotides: TGTGCCAGCAGTTACTCAGACTTGCGCTATGGCTACACCTTC. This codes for CASSYSDLRYGYTF.

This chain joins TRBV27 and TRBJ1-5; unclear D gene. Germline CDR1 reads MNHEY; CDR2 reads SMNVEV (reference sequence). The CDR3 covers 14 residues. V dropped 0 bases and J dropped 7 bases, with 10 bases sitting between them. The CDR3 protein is CASSLSPGRQPQHF. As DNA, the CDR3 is TGTGCCAGCAGTTTATCCCCTGGGAGGCAGCCCCAGCATTTT.

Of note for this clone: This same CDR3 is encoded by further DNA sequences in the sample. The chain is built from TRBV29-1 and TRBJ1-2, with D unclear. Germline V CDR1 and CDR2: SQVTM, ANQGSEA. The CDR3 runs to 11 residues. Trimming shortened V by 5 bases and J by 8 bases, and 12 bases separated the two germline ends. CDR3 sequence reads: CSVKDLEGYTF. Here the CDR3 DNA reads TGCAGCGTTAAGGATCTGGAAGGCTACACCTTC.

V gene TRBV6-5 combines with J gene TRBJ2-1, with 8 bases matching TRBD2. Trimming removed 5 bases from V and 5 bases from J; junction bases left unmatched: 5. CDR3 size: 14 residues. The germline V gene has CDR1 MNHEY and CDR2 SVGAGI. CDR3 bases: TGTGCCAGCAGTGGTAGCGGGGTCAACAATGAGCAGTTCTTC. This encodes CASSGSGVNNEQFF.

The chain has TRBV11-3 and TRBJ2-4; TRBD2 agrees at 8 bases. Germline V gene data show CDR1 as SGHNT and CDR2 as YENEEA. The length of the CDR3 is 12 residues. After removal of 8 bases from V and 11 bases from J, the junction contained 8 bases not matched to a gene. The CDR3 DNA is TGTGCCAGCGAGGCTAGCGGGCACCTTCAGTACTTC. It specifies CASEASGHLQYF.

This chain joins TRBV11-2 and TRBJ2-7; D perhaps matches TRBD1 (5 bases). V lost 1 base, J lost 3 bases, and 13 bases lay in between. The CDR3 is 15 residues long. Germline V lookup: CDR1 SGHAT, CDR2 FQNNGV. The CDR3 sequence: CASSLGQSSLYEQYF. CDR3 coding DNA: TGTGCCAGCAGCTTAGGACAGAGTTCTCTCTACGAGCAGTACTTC.

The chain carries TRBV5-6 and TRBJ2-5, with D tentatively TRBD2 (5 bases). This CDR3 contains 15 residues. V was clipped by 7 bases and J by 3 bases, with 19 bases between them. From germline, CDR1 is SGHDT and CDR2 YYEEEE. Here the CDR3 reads CASYLHRLEEETQYF. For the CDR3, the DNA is TGTGCCAGCTACCTCCACCGTCTGGAGGAAGAGACCCAGTACTTC.

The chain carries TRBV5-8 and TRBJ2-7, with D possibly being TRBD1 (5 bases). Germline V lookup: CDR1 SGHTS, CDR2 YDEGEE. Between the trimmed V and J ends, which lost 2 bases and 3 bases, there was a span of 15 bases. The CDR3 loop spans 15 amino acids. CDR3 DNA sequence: TGTGCCAGCAGCTTCGGCAGGGATCATGGCTACGAGCAGTACTTC. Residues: CASSFGRDHGYEQYF.

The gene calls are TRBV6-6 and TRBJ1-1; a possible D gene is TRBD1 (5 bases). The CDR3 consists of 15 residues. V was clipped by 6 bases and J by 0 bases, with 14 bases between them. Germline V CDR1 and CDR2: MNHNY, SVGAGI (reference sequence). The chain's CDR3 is CASSLSRRVNTEAFF. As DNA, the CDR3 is TGTGCCAGCAGCCTCTCCCGCAGGGTGAACACTGAAGCTTTCTTT.

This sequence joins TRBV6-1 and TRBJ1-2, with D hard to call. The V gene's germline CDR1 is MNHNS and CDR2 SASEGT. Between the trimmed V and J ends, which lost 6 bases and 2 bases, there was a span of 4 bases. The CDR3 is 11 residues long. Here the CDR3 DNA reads TGTGCCAGCAGCCCCAACTATGGCTACACCTTC. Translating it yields CASSPNYGYTF.

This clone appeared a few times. DNA of the CDR3: TGTGCCTGGAGTGTGGCCGGGTGGAACACTGAAGCTTTCTTT. It yields the protein CAWSVAGWNTEAFF. The rearrangement joins TRBV30 to TRBJ1-1; D uncertain. Between the trimmed V and J ends, which lost 0 bases and 1 base, there was a span of 9 bases. CDR1 is GTSNPN and CDR2 is SVGIG in the germline V gene (reference sequence). CDR3 length: 14 amino acids.

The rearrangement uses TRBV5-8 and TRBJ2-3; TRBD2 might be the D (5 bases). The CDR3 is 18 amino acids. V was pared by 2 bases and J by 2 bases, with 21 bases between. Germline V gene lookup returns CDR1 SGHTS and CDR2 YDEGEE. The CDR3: CASSFGVLGVSPTDTQYF. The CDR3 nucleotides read TGTGCCAGCAGCTTTGGGGTTCTCGGGGTCTCCCCCACAGATACGCAGTATTTT.

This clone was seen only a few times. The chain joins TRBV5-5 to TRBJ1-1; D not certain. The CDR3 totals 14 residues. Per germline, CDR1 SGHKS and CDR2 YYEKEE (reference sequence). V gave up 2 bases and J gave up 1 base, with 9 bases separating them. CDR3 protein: CASSLIISNTEAFF. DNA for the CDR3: TGTGCCAGCAGCTTAATAATCTCGAACACTGAAGCTTTCTTT.